The present TCR beta chain was sequenced within a study of T cells in localized non-small cell lung cancer. Findings of the study overall: Among the tissues sampled, uninvolved adjacent lung had the highest T cell clonality, above tumor.

TCRdb's table, derived via immunoSEQ multiplex PCR, lists solely in-frame clones and lacks some. The table lists about 54,000 clones, roughly four fifths of them singletons. Concerning this clone: Its specificity is not known.

Trimming cost V 3 bases and J 2 bases; bases outside gene matches: 3. The CDR3 is 15 residues long. Germline V CDR1 and CDR2: MNHNY, SVGAGI (reference sequence). The source material was peripheral blood, sampled before any cancer treatment. The chain has TRBV6-6 and TRBJ1-5; TRBD1 matches 8 bases. The sequence derives from a female donor of 60 years or more with stage II squamous cell lung carcinoma. CDR3 in DNA: TGTGCCAGCAGTTATGACAGGGGCGGCAATCAGCCCCAGCATTTT. This codes for CASSYDRGGNQPQHF.